The 28 T cell receptor beta chains reported below all come from one sample, sequenced in a study of T-cell memory formation after mild COVID-19. TCRdb analysed the 5' RACE reads with MiXCR anew, one entry per CDR3 protein. There are about 250,000 distinct CDR3 sequences in the sample; more than 15% occur only once, and under 25% lies in the top ten. Material for sequencing was PBMCs or a T cell subset sorted from them (not recorded which). These receptors all come from a man in his late teens or twenties who had mild COVID-19 (a few samples of this study predate the infection). Cell type and time point are not known.

This chain joins TRBV19 and TRBJ2-1; 7 bases match TRBD2. CDR1 LNHDA and CDR2 SQIVND come from the germline V gene (reference sequence). Trimming removed 3 bases from V and 5 bases from J; junction bases left unmatched: 7. The CDR3 loop spans 15 amino acids. The DNA for the CDR3 is TGTGCCAGTAGTATTTCAAGCGGGGTGCACAATGAGCAGTTCTTC. This translates into CASSISSGVHNEQFF.

V is TRBV12-5 and J is TRBJ2-3, with D possibly being TRBD2 (6 bases). V lost 1 base, J lost 0 bases, and 8 bases lay in between. The CDR3 has 15 amino acids. Germline V lookup: CDR1 LGHNT, CDR2 FRNRAP. In DNA, the CDR3 is TGTGCTAGTGGTTTGGATGGGACTAGCACAGATACGCAGTATTTT. This sequence encodes CASGLDGTSTDTQYF.

This clonotype was counted many times. The chain carries TRBV11-2 and TRBJ2-3, with unresolved D. V lost 2 bases, J lost 1 base, and 7 bases lay in between. The CDR3 sequence is 14 residues long. From germline, CDR1 is SGHAT and CDR2 FQNNGV. The CDR3 reads CASSLNARTDTQYF. The CDR3 DNA is TGTGCCAGCAGCTTAAACGCGCGCACAGATACGCAGTATTTT.

There are many counts of this clonotype. This rearrangement joins TRBV5-1 to TRBJ2-1; TRBD2 aligns across 10 bases. Germline loops: CDR1 SGHRS, CDR2 YFSETQ. This CDR3 is built from 14 residues. The V segment lost 1 base and the J segment 7 bases; nucleotides outside the gene matches: 2. CDR3 sequence reads: CASSLTSGANEQFF. The DNA for the CDR3 is TGCGCCAGCAGCTTGACTAGCGGGGCGAATGAGCAGTTCTTC.

V usage is TRBV15 and J usage is TRBJ2-1; D is possibly TRBD1 (5 bases). V was pared by 0 bases and J by 2 bases, with 8 bases between. The CDR3 runs to 15 residues. CDR1 and CDR2 (germline): LNHNV, YYDKDF (reference sequence). CDR3 sequence (DNA): TGTGCCACCAGCAGAGACAGGGTGGCCTACAATGAGCAGTTCTTC. Translation gives CATSRDRVAYNEQFF.

The chain combines TRBV28 with TRBJ1-1; D is uncertain. CDR3 length: 15 amino acids. From germline, CDR1 is MDHEN and CDR2 SYDVKM. V was shortened by 2 bases and J by 1 base, with 11 bases between the two germline ends. In nucleotides, the CDR3 is TGTGCCAGCAGTTTAGGAGGCCTGACGAACACTGAAGCTTTCTTT. Residues: CASSLGGLTNTEAFF. The complete variable domain, with remaining parts taken from reference TRBV28 and TRBJ1-1, reads DVKVTQSSRYLVKRTGEKVFLECVQDMDHENMFWYRQDPGLGLRLIYFSYDVKMKEKGDIPEGYSVSREKKERFSLILESASTNQTSMYLCASSLGGLTNTEAFFGQGTRLTVV.

Of note for this clonotype: A clone one base away is much larger, so this may be a read error. The gene calls are TRBV4-1 and TRBJ2-3; a possible D gene is TRBD2 (6 bases). Germline V gene data show CDR1 as MGHRA and CDR2 as YSYEKL. This CDR3 has 16 amino acids. CDR3 sequence (DNA): TGCGCCGGCAGCCAAGAGGCGGGGCCCAACACAGATACGCAGTATTTT. Amino acid sequence: CAGSQEAGPNTDTQYF.

The V and J genes are TRBV4-3 and TRBJ2-3; tentatively, D is TRBD2 (5 bases). The CDR3 contains 18 residues. Trimming shortened V by 0 bases and J by 1 base, and 17 bases separated the two germline ends. Germline CDR1 is LGHNA and CDR2 is YSLEER. The CDR3 protein is CASSQDIYNGGRTDTQYF. The CDR3 DNA reads as TGCGCCAGCAGCCAAGATATTTATAACGGCGGGCGCACAGATACGCAGTATTTT.

The rearrangement links TRBV6-5 to TRBJ2-5; 7 bases align to TRBD2. Germline V lookup: CDR1 MNHEY, CDR2 SVGAGI. This CDR3 spans 14 amino acids. Germline trimming cut 0 bases from V and 7 bases from J; bases unmatched to any gene: 5. This CDR3 is CASSYSGVAGTQYF. DNA of the CDR3: TGTGCCAGCAGTTACTCGGGGGTAGCGGGGACCCAGTACTTC.

By share, this clonotype counts as medium-sized. This chain connects TRBV4-3 to TRBJ2-6, with 7 bases fitting TRBD1. Germline V lookup: CDR1 LGHNA, CDR2 YSLEER. CDR3 size: 16 residues. V dropped 1 base and J dropped 0; count of bases not matched to a gene: 0. The CDR3 loop reads CASSQAGGSGANVLTF. The CDR3, as DNA: TGCGCCAGCAGCCAAGCAGGGGGCTCTGGGGCCAACGTCCTGACTTTC.

The CDR3 coding sequence is TGTGCCAGCAGCCAAGCGCACAATAGTCCCTATGGCTACACCTTC. Translating it yields CASSQAHNSPYGYTF. The V and J genes are TRBV14 and TRBJ1-2; D call uncertain. This CDR3 contains 15 residues. Germline-derived CDR1 and CDR2 are SGHDN and FVKESK. V shed 1 base and J shed 4 bases, with 13 bases lying between them.

This clonotype has only a few counts. The chain recombines TRBV5-6 with TRBJ1-5; D is unclear. The germline CDR1 and CDR2 sequences are SGHDT and YYEEEE. V dropped 5 bases and J dropped 3 bases, with 15 bases sitting between them. The CDR3 is 15 residues long. DNA for the CDR3: TGTGCCAGCAGGGTAGGAGTTTCCTTCAATCAGCCCCAGCATTTT. It encodes CASRVGVSFNQPQHF.

This clonotype has only a few counts. CDR3 amino acids: CASSLSSMGTEAFF. The DNA for the CDR3 is TGTGCCAGCAGCTTGTCATCTATGGGAACTGAAGCTTTCTTT. The chain carries TRBV7-2 and TRBJ1-1; D call uncertain. Germline V gene sequence: CDR1 SGHTA, CDR2 FQGNSA. V was trimmed by 3 bases and J by 5 bases, leaving 13 bases between them. There are 14 residues in the CDR3.

The rearrangement joins TRBV7-3 to TRBJ1-1, with D tentatively TRBD1 (6 bases). In germline, CDR1 is SGHTA, CDR2 FQGTGA. The CDR3 spans 13 residues. The V end lost 5 bases, the J end lost 3 bases, and 10 bases lay between the germline ends. In DNA form, the CDR3 reads TGTGCCAGCAGCGCCAGGGGCGACACTGAAGCTTTCTTT. Translation: CASSARGDTEAFF.

The rearrangement joins TRBV7-3 to TRBJ2-3; 9 bases map to TRBD2. The CDR3 is made up of 15 amino acids. CDR1 and CDR2 from the germline V gene are SGHTA and FQGTGA. V lost 3 bases, J lost 3 bases, and 4 bases stayed unmatched. In DNA form, the CDR3 reads TGTGCCAGCAGCTTTACCCTAGCGGGGACAGATACGCAGTATTTT. Its protein is CASSFTLAGTDTQYF.

The genes are TRBV7-8 and TRBJ1-1; maybe TRBD1 (5 bases). The CDR3 extends over 13 amino acids. Trimming removed 4 bases from V and 5 bases from J, with 11 bases in between. Germline V gene data show CDR1 as SGHVS and CDR2 as FQNEAQ. The CDR3 region has the DNA TGTGCCAGCAGCTGGCAGGACATGACTGAAGCTTTCTTT. It translates to CASSWQDMTEAFF.

V usage is TRBV29-1 and J usage is TRBJ2-5, with a possible D match to TRBD1 (6 bases). Germline CDR1 SQVTM, CDR2 ANQGSEA. The CDR3 consists of 13 residues. V lost 4 bases, J lost 0 bases, and 9 bases lay in between. The CDR3 coding sequence is TGCAGCGTTGCTAGGGGGTACCAAGAGACCCAGTACTTC. Translating it yields CSVARGYQETQYF. Variable domain in full (rest from reference TRBV29-1 and TRBJ2-5): SAVISQKPSRDICQRGTSLTIQCQVDSQVTMMFWYRQQPGQSLTLIATANQGSEATYESGFVIDKFPISRPNLTFSTLTVSNMSPEDSSIYLCSVARGYQETQYFGPGTRLLVL.

This clonotype appeared a few times. The gene calls are TRBV5-1 and TRBJ2-4; TRBD2 agrees at 10 bases. This CDR3 region has 17 residues. Germline V lookup: CDR1 SGHRS, CDR2 YFSETQ. V lost 1 base to trimming and J lost 1 base; unmatched junction nucleotides: 5. This chain's CDR3 is CASSLSAGGRAKNIQYF. DNA of the CDR3: TGCGCCAGCAGCTTGTCAGCGGGGGGGCGCGCCAAAAACATTCAGTACTTC. Full variable domain (remainder filled in from reference TRBV5-1 and TRBJ2-4): KAGVTQTPRYLIKTRGQQVTLSCSPISGHRSVSWYQQTPGQGLQFLFEYFSETQRNKGNFPGRFSGRQFSNSRSEMNVSTLELGDSALYLCASSLSAGGRAKNIQYFGAGTRLSVL.

The chain has TRBV6-1 and TRBJ1-5; no definite D call. This CDR3 comprises 14 residues. Trimming stripped 8 bases from V and 2 bases from J, with 13 bases between. Germline V lookup: CDR1 MNHNS, CDR2 SASEGT. For the CDR3, the DNA is TGTGCCAGCCTTAATGAGGGTCGCAATCAGCCCCAGCATTTT. Translation: CASLNEGRNQPQHF.

This clonotype was seen more than once but under ten times. V gene TRBV12-3 or TRBV12-4 combines with J gene TRBJ1-3; TRBD1 matches at 11 bases. The trim removed 6 bases at V and 3 bases at J, leaving 7 bases unmatched. The CDR3 length is 16 residues. The CDR3: CASRRTGGLFGNTIYF. For the CDR3, the DNA is TGTGCCAGCAGACGGACAGGGGGCTTATTTGGAAACACCATATATTTT.

There are a few counts of this clonotype. V is TRBV6-5 and J is TRBJ1-2; a weak D match, TRBD1 (6 bases). Germline loops: CDR1 MNHEY, CDR2 SVGAGI. V gave up 5 bases and J gave up 5 bases, with 21 bases separating them. The length of the CDR3 is 16 residues. CDR3 sequence (DNA): TGTGCCAGCAGTCCCGAAGGGGGTTCCTTTGGGTATGGCTACACCTTC. It encodes CASSPEGGSFGYGYTF.

This chain joins TRBV9 and TRBJ2-2; perhaps D is TRBD1 or TRBD2 (6 bases each). The CDR3 spans 14 residues. The V end was cut by 0 bases, the J end by 5 bases, with 8 bases between. Germline values: CDR1 SGDLS, CDR2 YYNGEE. The chain's CDR3 is CASSVGGATGELFF. The CDR3 coding sequence is TGTGCCAGCAGCGTAGGGGGGGCGACCGGGGAGCTGTTTTTT.

The V gene is TRBV20-1, the J gene TRBJ2-3; the match to TRBD2 covers 7 bases. The V and J ends lost 5 bases and 1 base, in that order; junction bases with no gene match: 3. The CDR3 runs to 13 residues. Germline lookup yields CDR1 DFQATT and CDR2 SNEGSKA (reference sequence). The CDR3 nucleotides are TGCAGTGCTTCTAGCGGCCGCACAGATACGCAGTATTTT. It specifies CSASSGRTDTQYF.

This clonotype has only a few counts. The chain recombines TRBV19 with TRBJ1-2; unclear D gene. V gave up 10 bases and J gave up 3 bases, with 12 bases separating them. From germline, CDR1 is LNHDA and CDR2 SQIVND (reference sequence). CDR3 length: 12 residues. CDR3 DNA sequence: TGTGCCACCCGTTTCACAGACTATGGCTACACCTTC. This translates into CATRFTDYGYTF.

V usage is TRBV20-1 and J usage is TRBJ2-1, with 9 bases lining up with TRBD2. Trimming cost V 6 bases and J 0 bases; bases outside gene matches: 6. The CDR3 is 15 residues long. CDR1 is DFQATT, CDR2 SNEGSKA, per germline (reference sequence). The CDR3 loop is CSAGSSGSSYNEQFF. For the CDR3, the DNA is TGCAGTGCCGGAAGTAGCGGGAGCTCCTACAATGAGCAGTTCTTC.

This clonotype was detected many times. This rearrangement joins TRBV5-1 to TRBJ2-5, with D perhaps matching TRBD2 (6 bases). V lost 0 bases, J lost 4 bases, and 7 bases lay in between. Germline values: CDR1 SGHRS, CDR2 YFSETQ. The CDR3 totals 13 residues. The CDR3 region has the DNA TGCGCCAGCAGCTTGGGGAGGGGAGAGACCCAGTACTTC. The encoded protein is CASSLGRGETQYF.

The gene calls are TRBV12-3 or TRBV12-4 and TRBJ1-1; D might be TRBD1 (6 bases). The ends were cut back, 8 bases at V and 0 bases at J, with 13 bases in the middle. The CDR3 covers 14 residues. CDR3 sequence reads: CASGGHVLNTEAFF. CDR3 bases: TGTGCCAGCGGGGGACACGTCCTGAACACTGAAGCTTTCTTT.

The chain combines TRBV11-2 with TRBJ2-3, with D perhaps matching TRBD2 (6 bases). The CDR3 loop spans 12 amino acids. Germline assignment: CDR1 SGHAT and CDR2 FQNNGV. V was trimmed by 5 bases and J by 12 bases, leaving 15 bases between them. CDR3 in DNA: TGTGCCAGCAGCCAGGAGGGCGGGCGCCAGTATTTT. This gives the protein CASSQEGGRQYF.